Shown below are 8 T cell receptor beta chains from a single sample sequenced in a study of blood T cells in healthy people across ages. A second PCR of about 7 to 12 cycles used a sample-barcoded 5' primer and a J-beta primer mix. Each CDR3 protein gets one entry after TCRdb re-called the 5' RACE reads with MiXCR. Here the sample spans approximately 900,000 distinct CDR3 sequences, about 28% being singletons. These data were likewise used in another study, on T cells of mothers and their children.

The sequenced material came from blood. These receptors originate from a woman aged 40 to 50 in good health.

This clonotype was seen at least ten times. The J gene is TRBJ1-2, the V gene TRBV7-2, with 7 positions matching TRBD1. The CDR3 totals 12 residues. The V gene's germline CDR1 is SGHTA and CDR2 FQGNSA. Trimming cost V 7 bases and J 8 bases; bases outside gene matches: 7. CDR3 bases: TGTGCCAGCACCCGACAGGGAGAAGGCTACACCTTC. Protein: CASTRQGEGYTF.

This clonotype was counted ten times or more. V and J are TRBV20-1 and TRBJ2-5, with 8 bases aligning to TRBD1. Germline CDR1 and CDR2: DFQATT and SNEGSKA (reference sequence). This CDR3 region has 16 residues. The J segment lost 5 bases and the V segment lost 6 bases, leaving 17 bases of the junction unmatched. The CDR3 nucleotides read TGCAGTGCAACGCCTCGGGACAGGACCCTCCAGGAGACCCAGTACTTC. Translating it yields CSATPRDRTLQETQYF.

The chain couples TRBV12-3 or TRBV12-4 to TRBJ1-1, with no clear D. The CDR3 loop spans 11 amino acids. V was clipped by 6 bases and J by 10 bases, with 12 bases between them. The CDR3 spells CASSSTAVAFF. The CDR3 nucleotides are TGTGCCAGCAGCTCTACAGCGGTAGCTTTCTTT.

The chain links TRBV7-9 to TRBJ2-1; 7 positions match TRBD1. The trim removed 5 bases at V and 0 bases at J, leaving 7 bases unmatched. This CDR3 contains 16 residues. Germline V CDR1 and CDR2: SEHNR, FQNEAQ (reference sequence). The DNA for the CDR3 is TGTGCCAGCAGCAACCGACAGGGAAGCTCCTACAATGAGCAGTTCTTC. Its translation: CASSNRQGSSYNEQFF.

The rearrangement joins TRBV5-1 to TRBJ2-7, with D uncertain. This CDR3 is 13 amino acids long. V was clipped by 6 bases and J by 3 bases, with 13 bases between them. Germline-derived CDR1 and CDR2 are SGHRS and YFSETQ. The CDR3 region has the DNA TGCGCCAGCAAGGCCGGGCTCATCTACGAGCAGTACTTC. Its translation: CASKAGLIYEQYF.

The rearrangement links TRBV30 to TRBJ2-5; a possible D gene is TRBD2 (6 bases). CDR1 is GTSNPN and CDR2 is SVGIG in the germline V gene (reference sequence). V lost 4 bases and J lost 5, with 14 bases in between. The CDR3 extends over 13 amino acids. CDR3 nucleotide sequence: TGTGCCTGGAATCTGGAGGGACGCGAGACCCAGTACTTC. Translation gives CAWNLEGRETQYF. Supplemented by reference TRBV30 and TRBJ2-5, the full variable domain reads SQTIHQWPATLVQPVGSPLSLECTVEGTSNPNLYWYRQAAGRGLQLLFYSVGIGQISSEVPQNLSASRPQDRQFILSSKKLLLSDSGFYLCAWNLEGRETQYFGPGTRLLVL.

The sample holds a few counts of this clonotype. This chain's CDR3 is CATGPTNEKLFF. CDR3 in DNA: TGTGCCACTGGACCTACTAATGAAAAACTGTTTTTT. The chain combines TRBV28 with TRBJ1-4, with no clear D. The germline gives CDR1 MDHEN, CDR2 SYDVKM. V lost 10 bases to trimming and J lost 2 bases, with 8 bases between them. The CDR3 covers 12 residues.

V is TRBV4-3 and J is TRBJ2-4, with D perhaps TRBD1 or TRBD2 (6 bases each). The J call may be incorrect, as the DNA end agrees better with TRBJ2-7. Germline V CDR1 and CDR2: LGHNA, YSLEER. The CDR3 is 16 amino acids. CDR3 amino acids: CASSQDPSAGDCEQYF. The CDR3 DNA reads TGCGCCAGCAGCCAAGATCCGTCGGCAGGGGACTGCGAGCAGTACTTC.